A single T cell receptor (beta chain) is shown here with its context. The clone's antigen remains unknown. Base-call qualities are not available, and no considerably larger clone is one nucleotide away. The source of the sample is a study of CD8 T cells in Susac syndrome (dated by TCRdb to about 2019). Background on the whole study: Repertoire sequencing was used to test whether CD8+ T cell activation and differentiation in Susac syndrome was antigen driven. Findings and caveats that apply to the study as a whole: The number of individuals in the TCR sequencing and HLA analysis was recognized as being relatively small.

RNA was extracted using the RNeasy kit, and roughly 0.45 to 1 microgram was reverse transcribed with random hexamers. The immunoSEQ multiplex PCR assay, covering 54 Vbeta and 13 Jbeta segments, was used to amplify TCR beta CDR3 regions. PCR amplification bias was corrected by using a synthetic template baseline for primer optimization and computational correction. In the source study's methods: Only productive sequences were kept, with reads annotated to V, D and J genes according to IMGT and analyzed in immunoSEQ Analyzer. Clonality was calculated as one minus the Shannon entropy normalized by log2 of the number of productive unique sequences. For each patient and control, public and private clones were evaluated among the 100 most prevalent clones. A clone was defined as Susac-specific if it was absent from the healthy and MS cohorts, from over a thousand published viral clones and from other ImmuneACCESS disease sequences. TCRdb reprocessing: public reads trimmed at Q25 with fastp, clones called with MiXCR, in-frame beta chains kept. Identical CDR3 proteins give one entry, which carries the most common genes and DNA. None of the V and J calls come from the authors' own analysis; TCRdb made them. The table for this sample lists about 120,000 distinct CDR3 sequences; around 90% of them were counted only once. The top ten clonotypes cover 0.14% of the sample.

Peripheral blood CD8+ and CD4+ T cells from healthy donors, Susac syndrome patients and multiple sclerosis patients were profiled using high-throughput TCR beta sequencing. The healthy donors served as controls matched for age and sex. Bulk CD8+ and CD4+ T cells were purified by magnetic negative isolation, while CD8+ TEMRA cells were enriched using FACS. Blood was drawn into EDTA tubes, processed within 24 hours, and PBMCs were isolated by density gradient centrifugation. PBMCs intended for TCR sequencing were cryopreserved in liquid nitrogen and thawed later in a water bath at 37 degrees C. The sorted or isolated CD4+, CD8+ and CD8+ TEMRA cells had a purity of 90% or higher. The receptor's source is a human donor in good health. The material sequenced was CD4+ T cells from PBMCs.

The sequence in DNA is TGTGCCAGCAGCGTAACGATAGCGGGGGCCAGCTCCTACAATGAGCAGTTCTTC. Protein translation: CASSVTIAGASSYNEQFF. This chain is built from TRBV9 and TRBJ2-1, with 9 bases matching TRBD2. CDR1 is given as SGDLS and CDR2 as YYNGEE, both from the germline V gene. Trimming accounts for 1 base at V and 0 bases at J, while the number of junction bases matched to no gene is 8. CDR3 length: 18 amino acids, cysteine to phenylalanine. The only DNA kept is the CDR3, 54 bases in frame from the first base.